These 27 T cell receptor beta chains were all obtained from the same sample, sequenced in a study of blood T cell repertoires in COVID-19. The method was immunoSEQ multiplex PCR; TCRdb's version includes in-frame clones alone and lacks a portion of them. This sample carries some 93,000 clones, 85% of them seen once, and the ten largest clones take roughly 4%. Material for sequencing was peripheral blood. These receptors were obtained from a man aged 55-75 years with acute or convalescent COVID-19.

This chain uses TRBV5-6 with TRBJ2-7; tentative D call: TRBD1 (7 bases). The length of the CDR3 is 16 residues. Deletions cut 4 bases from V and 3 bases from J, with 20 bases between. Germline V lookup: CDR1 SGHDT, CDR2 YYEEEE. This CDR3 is CASSLLIGRGDYEQYF. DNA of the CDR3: TGTGCCAGCAGCCTATTGATTGGCAGGGGGGACTACGAGCAGTACTTC.

DNA of the CDR3: TGTGCCAGCAGCAACCGGGGGGCTAAGCAGCCAGATACGCAGTATTTT. Its protein product is CASSNRGAKQPDTQYF. This chain links TRBV21-1 with TRBJ2-3; no check of the table's D call, TRBD2, against the DNA was made. TRBV21-1 is a pseudogene segment. The CDR3 is 16 amino acids.

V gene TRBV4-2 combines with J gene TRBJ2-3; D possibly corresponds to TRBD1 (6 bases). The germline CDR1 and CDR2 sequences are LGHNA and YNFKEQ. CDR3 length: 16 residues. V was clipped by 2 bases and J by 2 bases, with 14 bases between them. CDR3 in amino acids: CASSQPSTGITDTQYF. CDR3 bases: TGTGCCAGCAGCCAACCCTCGACAGGTATCACAGATACGCAGTATTTT.

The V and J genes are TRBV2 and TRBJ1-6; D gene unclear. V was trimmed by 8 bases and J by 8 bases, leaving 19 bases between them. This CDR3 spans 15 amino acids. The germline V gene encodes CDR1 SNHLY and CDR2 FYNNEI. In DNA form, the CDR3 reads TGTGCCAGCGGACGAATGCGGACTGCCGATTCACCCCTCCACTTT. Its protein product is CASGRMRTADSPLHF. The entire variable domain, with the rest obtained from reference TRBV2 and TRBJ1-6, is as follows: EPEVTQTPSHQVTQMGQEVILRCVPISNHLYFYWYRQILGQKVEFLVSFYNNEISEKSEIFDDQFSVERPDGSNFTLKIRSTKLEDSAMYFCASGRMRTADSPLHFGNGTRLTVT.

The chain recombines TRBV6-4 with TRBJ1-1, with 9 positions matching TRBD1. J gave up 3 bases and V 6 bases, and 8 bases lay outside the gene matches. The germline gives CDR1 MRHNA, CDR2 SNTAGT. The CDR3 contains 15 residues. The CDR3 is CASRRTGEGDTEAFF. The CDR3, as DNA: TGTGCCAGCAGGAGGACAGGGGAAGGGGACACTGAAGCTTTCTTT.

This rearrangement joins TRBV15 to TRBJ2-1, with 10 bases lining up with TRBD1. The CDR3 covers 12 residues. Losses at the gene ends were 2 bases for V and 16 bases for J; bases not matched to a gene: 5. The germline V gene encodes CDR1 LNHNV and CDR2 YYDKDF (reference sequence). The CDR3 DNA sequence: TGTGCCACCAGCAGACGCGGGACAGGGGTTTTCTTC. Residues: CATSRRGTGVFF.

CDR3 amino acids: CASSRGSVLSYNEQFF. The CDR3 nucleotides read TGTGCCAGCAGCAGAGGGTCAGTCCTCTCCTACAATGAGCAGTTCTTC. The chain combines TRBV2 with TRBJ2-1; D possibly corresponds to TRBD2 (5 bases). In germline, CDR1 is SNHLY, CDR2 FYNNEI. This CDR3 comprises 16 residues. V lost 6 bases to trimming and J lost 0 bases, with 15 bases between them.

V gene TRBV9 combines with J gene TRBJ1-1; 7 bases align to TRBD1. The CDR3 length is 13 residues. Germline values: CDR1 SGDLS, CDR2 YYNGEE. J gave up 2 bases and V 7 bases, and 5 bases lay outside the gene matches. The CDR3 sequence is CASHGQENTEAFF. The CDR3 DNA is TGTGCCAGCCACGGACAGGAAAACACTGAAGCTTTCTTT.

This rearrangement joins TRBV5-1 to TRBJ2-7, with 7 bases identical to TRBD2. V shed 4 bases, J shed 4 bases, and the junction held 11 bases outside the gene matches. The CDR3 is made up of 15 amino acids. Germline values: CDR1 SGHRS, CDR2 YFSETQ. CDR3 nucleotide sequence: TGCGCCAGCAGCCGGGAGCCGGGAGGAGGATACGAGCAGTACTTC. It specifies CASSREPGGGYEQYF.

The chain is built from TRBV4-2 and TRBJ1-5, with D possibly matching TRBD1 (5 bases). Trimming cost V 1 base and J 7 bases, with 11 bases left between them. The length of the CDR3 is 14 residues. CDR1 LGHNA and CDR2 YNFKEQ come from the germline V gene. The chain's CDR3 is CASSQGRGSQPQHF. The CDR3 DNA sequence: TGTGCCAGCAGCCAAGGAAGGGGAAGCCAGCCCCAGCATTTT.

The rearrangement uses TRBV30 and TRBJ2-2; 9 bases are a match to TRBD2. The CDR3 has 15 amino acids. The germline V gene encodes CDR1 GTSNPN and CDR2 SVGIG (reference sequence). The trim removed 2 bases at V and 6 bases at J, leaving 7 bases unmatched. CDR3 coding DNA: TGTGCCTGGAGTCGGGTGCGGGGGGGTTCCGGGGAGCTGTTTTTT. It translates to CAWSRVRGGSGELFF.

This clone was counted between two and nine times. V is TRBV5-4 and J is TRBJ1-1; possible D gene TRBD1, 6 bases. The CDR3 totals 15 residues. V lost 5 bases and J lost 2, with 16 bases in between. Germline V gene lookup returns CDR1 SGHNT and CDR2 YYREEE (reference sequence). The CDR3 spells CASSRTENLNTEAFF. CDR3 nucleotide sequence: TGTGCCAGCAGTCGGACAGAAAACCTTAACACTGAAGCTTTCTTT.

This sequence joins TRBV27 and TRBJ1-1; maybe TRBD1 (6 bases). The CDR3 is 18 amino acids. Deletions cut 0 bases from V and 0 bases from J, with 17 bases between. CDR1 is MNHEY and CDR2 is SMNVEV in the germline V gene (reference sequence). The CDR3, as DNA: TGTGCCAGCAGTTTATCGACGTCAGGGAGGGACATGAACACTGAAGCTTTCTTT. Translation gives CASSLSTSGRDMNTEAFF.

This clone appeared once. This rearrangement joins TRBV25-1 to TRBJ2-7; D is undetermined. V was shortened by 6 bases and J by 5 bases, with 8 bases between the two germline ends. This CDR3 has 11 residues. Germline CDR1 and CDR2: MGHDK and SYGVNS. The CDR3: CASRRLHEQYF. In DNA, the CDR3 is TGTGCCAGCAGGAGGTTACACGAGCAGTACTTC.

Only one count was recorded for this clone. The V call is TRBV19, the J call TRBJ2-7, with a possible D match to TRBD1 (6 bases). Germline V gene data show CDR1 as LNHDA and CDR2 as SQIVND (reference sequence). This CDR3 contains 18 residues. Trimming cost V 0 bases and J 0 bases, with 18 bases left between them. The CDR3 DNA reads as TGTGCCAGTAGTATAGACCTGACCAGGGGAGAAAGCTCCTACGAGCAGTACTTC. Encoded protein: CASSIDLTRGESSYEQYF.

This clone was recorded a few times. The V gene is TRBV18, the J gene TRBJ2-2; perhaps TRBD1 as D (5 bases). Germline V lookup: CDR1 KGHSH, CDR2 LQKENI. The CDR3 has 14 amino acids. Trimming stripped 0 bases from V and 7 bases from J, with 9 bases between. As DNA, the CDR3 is TGTGCCAGCTCACCACCCAGGGTACACGGGGAGCTGTTTTTT. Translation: CASSPPRVHGELFF.

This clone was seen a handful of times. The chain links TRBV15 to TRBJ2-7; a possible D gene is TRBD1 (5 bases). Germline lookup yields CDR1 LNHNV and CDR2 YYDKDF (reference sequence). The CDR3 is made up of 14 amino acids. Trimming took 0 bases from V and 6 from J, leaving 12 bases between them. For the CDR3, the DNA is TGTGCCACCAGCAGAGAGGGCAGGGTGGGCGAGCAGTACTTC. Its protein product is CATSREGRVGEQYF.

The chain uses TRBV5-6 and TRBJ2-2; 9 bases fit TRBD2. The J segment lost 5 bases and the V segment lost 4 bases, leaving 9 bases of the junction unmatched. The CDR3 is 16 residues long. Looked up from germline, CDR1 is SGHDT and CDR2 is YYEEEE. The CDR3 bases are TGTGCCAGCAGCATTAGCGGGAGATTGGCGACCGGGGAGCTGTTTTTT. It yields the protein CASSISGRLATGELFF.

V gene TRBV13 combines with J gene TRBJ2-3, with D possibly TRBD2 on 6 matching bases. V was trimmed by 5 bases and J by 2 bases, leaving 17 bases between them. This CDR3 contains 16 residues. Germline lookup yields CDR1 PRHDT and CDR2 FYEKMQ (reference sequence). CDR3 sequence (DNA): TGTGCCAGCAGCCCCGGATTTAGCGGCCTCACAGATACGCAGTATTTT. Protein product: CASSPGFSGLTDTQYF.

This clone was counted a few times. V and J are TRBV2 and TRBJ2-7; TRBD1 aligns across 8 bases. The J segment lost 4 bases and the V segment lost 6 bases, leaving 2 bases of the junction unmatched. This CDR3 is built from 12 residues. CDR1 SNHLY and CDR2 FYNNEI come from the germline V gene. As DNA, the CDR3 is TGTGCCAGCAGCCGGGACAGGTACGAGCAGTACTTC. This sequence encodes CASSRDRYEQYF.

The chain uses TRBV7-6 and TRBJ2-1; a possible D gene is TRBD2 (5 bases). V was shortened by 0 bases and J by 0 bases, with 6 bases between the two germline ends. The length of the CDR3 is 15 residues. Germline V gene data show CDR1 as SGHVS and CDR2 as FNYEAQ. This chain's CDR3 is CASSLARDSYNEQFF. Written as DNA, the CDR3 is TGTGCCAGCAGCTTAGCACGGGACTCCTACAATGAGCAGTTCTTC.

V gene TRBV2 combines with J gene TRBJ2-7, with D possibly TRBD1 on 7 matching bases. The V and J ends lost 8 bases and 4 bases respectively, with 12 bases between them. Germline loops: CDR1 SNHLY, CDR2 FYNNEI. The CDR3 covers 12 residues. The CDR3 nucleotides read TGTGCCAGCGGAGGGACAGTATACGAGCAGTACTTC. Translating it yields CASGGTVYEQYF.

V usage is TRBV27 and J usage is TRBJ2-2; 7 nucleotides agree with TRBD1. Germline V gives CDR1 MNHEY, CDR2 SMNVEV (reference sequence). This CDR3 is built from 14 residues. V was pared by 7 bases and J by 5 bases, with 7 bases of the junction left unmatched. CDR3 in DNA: TGTGCCAGCAAGTCACAGGGGAAGACCGGGGAGCTGTTTTTT. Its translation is CASKSQGKTGELFF.

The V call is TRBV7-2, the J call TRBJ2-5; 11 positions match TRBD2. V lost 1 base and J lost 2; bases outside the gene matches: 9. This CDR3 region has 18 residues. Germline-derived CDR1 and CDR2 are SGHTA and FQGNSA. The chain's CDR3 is CASSLDRLAGGGQETQYF. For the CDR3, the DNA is TGTGCCAGCAGCTTAGATCGGCTAGCGGGGGGAGGGCAAGAGACCCAGTACTTC.

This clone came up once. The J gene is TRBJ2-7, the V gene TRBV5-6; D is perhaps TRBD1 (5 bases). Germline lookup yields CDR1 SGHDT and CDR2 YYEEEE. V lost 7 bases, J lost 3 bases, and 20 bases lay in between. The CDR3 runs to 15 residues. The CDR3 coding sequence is TGTGCCAGCTTCCCCTGGGGCAGGGTGGTCTACGAGCAGTACTTC. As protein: CASFPWGRVVYEQYF.

The CDR3 coding sequence is TGCGCCAGCAGTCCACATAGCGGGAGGGCCTCTAGTGAGCAGTTCTTC. It specifies CASSPHSGRASSEQFF. This chain joins TRBV10-1 and TRBJ2-1; the match to TRBD2 covers 11 bases. CDR1 WNHNN and CDR2 SYGVQD come from the germline V gene (reference sequence). With V trimmed by 5 bases and J by 9 bases, 12 bases remained unmatched. This CDR3 has 16 residues.

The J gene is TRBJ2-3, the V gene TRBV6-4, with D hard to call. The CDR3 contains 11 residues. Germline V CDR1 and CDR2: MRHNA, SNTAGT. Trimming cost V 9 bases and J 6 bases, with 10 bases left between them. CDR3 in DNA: TGTGCCAGATTTAACCGGGATACGCAGTATTTT. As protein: CARFNRDTQYF.